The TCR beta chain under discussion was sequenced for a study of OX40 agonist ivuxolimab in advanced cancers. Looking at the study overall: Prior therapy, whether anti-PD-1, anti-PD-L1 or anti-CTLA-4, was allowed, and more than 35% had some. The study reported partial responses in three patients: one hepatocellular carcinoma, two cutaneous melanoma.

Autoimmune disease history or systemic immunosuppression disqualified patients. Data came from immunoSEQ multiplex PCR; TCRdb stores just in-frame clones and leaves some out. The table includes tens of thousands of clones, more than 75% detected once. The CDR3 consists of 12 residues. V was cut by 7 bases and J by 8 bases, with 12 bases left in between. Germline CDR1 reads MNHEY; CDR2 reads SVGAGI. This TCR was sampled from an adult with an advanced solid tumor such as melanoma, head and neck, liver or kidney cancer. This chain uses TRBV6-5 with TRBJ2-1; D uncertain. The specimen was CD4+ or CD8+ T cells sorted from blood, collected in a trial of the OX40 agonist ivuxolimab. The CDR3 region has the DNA TGTGCCAGCACCCCATGCCGGGATGAGCAGTTCTTC. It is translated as CASTPCRDEQFF.